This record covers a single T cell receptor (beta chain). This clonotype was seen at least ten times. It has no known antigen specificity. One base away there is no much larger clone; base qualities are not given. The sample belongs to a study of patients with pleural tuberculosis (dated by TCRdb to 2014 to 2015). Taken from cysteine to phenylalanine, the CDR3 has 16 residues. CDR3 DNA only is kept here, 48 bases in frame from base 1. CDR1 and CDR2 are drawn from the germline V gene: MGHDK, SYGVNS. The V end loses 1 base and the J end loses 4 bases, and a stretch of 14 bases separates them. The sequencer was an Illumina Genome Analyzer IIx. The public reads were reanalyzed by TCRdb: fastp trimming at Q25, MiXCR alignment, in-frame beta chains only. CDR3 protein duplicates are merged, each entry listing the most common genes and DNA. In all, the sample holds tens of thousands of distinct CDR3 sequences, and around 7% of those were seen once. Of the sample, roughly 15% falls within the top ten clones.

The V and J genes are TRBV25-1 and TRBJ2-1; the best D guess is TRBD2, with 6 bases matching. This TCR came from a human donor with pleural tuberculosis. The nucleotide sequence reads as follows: TGTGCCAGCAGTGAATTTACGGGAGTGAGTTACAATGAGCAGTTCTTC. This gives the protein CASSEFTGVSYNEQFF. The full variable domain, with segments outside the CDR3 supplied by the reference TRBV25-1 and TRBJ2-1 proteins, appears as EADIYQTPRYLVIGTGKKITLECSQTMGHDKMYWYQQDPGMELHLIHYSYGVNSTEKGDLSSESTVSRIRTEHFPLTLESARPSHTSQYLCASSEFTGVSYNEQFFGPGTRLTVL.